This TCR beta chain was obtained from a study of CD8 T cells in ankylosing spondylitis (dated by TCRdb to the late 2010s). In the study overall: The study set out to find disease-linked TCR variants by profiling T cell receptor beta repertoires in ankylosing spondylitis patients and healthy donors. Samples of peripheral blood were taken, and for ankylosing spondylitis patients, synovial fluid was collected as well. In total, the full study cohort was made up of about 110 healthy donors and 20 to 25 ankylosing spondylitis patients. The full study reports these points: The disease-linked clones showed a CD8+ phenotype and occurred at relatively low frequencies in peripheral blood. The disease-linked clones were reported as significantly enriched in matched synovial fluid samples from ankylosing spondylitis patients. Blood from ankylosing spondylitis patients appeared to be characterized by a TCR beta motif made up of eight highly homologous amino acid variants. Some of the motif variants had been reported before in the synovial fluid and blood of reactive arthritis patients, a finding that suggests common disease-initiation mechanisms.

Including the terminal cysteine and phenylalanine, the CDR3 comprises 18 residues. Solely the CDR3 DNA is kept, with 54 bases framed from the first base. After removal of 5 bases from V and 7 bases from J, the junction retains 20 bases not matched to a gene. Via the germline V gene (reference sequence), CDR1 is LNHNV and CDR2 YYDKDF. Instrument used: Illumina HiSeq 2500. TCR beta libraries were prepared by quantitative 5'-RACE with molecular barcodes. In the authors' own workflow: A new computational method, built on a probabilistic model of VDJ rearrangement, was used to identify disease-linked TCR variants. The public sequencing data were trimmed at Q25 with fastp and processed into clonotypes with MiXCR by TCRdb, which kept only in-frame beta chains. A single entry per CDR3 protein holds the most common genes and DNA from its merged rows. In this record, the V and J calls reflect TCRdb's handling and not the investigators' own analysis. This sample lists 800,000 to 900,000 distinct CDR3 sequences; 10% to 15% were detected once. The top ten hold about 0.5% of the sample.

Concerning this clonotype itself: It has no known antigen specificity. It has no much larger one-base neighbor in the sample; base qualities were not kept.

The chain links TRBV15 with TRBJ2-3; the central 8 bases match TRBD2. The clonotype was recovered from a male donor with ankylosing spondylitis. The sequenced sample consisted of blood, either unsorted or a sorted T cell fraction (not recorded which). CDR3 loop: CATSPRGTRGGLGYTQYF. The sequenced DNA is TGTGCCACCAGCCCTCGGGGAACTCGGGGGGGCCTGGGATATACGCAGTATTTT.